Listed below are T cell receptor beta chains from one sample, sequenced in a study of cytomegalovirus exposure and HLA in healthy donors. The repertoire was sequenced with immunoSEQ multiplex PCR; TCRdb's copy has only in-frame clones and lacks some. The sample records about 140,000 clones, roughly 86% being singletons. Specimen: PBMCs. These receptor sequences come from a man aged 18 to 35 in good health and CMV-seropositive. Both conserved end residues are part of each CDR3. The order of the fields is J gene, clone size, V gene, D gene, CDR3 protein, CDR3 DNA. A D gene is named only where the DNA matches it firmly. Size tells how often a clone was seen (once, few, many) or the class of an expanded clone, and some rows leave it out.

TRBJ1-6 few TRBV18 . CASSEGVGNSPLHF TGTGCCAGCTCAGAAGGGGTGGGGAATTCACCCCTCCACTTT
TRBJ2-2 once TRBV18 TRBD2 CASSPQGLAGVFTGELFF TGTGCCAGCTCACCGCAAGGACTAGCGGGAGTTTTCACCGGGGAGCTGTTTTTT
TRBJ2-5 . TRBV7-9 TRBD1 CASSLKGQGMETQYF TGTGCCAGCAGCTTAAAGGGACAGGGGATGGAGACCCAGTACTTC
TRBJ1-4 . TRBV4-2 . CASSQEGGLTNEKLFF TGTGCCAGCAGCCAAGAGGGGGGGCTGACTAATGAAAAACTGTTTTTT
TRBJ1-2 . TRBV7-6 TRBD1 CASSSLGPGTANYGYTF TGTGCCAGCAGTTCTCTTGGCCCCGGGACAGCTAACTATGGCTACACCTTC
TRBJ2-1 once TRBV5-1 TRBD2 CASSLTGGSYNEQFF TGCGCCAGCAGCTTGACGGGAGGCTCCTACAATGAGCAGTTCTTC
TRBJ1-5 . TRBV7-2 . CASSLQVASNQPQHF TGTGCCAGCAGCTTACAGGTTGCGAGCAATCAGCCCCAGCATTTT
TRBJ2-5 . TRBV7-9 . CASSLSAAPGETQYF TGTGCCAGCAGCTTATCGGCAGCGCCTGGCGAGACCCAGTACTTC
TRBJ2-1 . TRBV6-4 TRBD2 CASSEKWMEGLELNNEQFF TGTGCCAGCAGTGAAAAATGGATGGAGGGACTAGAGCTAAACAATGAGCAGTTCTTC
TRBJ2-7 . TRBV19 TRBD2 CASSISQGGEQYF TGTGCCAGTAGTATATCGCAGGGAGGGGAGCAGTACTTC
TRBJ1-2 . TRBV19 TRBD1 CASTTPGTGKSGYTF TGTGCCAGTACCACTCCGGGGACAGGGAAAAGTGGCTACACCTTC
TRBJ1-2 . TRBV5-1 . CASSLGGAEGTFYGYTF TGCGCCAGCAGCTTGGGCGGCGCGGAGGGGACTTTCTATGGCTACACCTTC
TRBJ1-6 once TRBV7-2 TRBD1 CASRPGQVDNSPLHF TGTGCCAGCAGACCCGGACAGGTCGATAATTCACCCCTCCACTTT
TRBJ1-1 . TRBV18 . CASSPQSGQTNTEAFF TGTGCCAGCTCACCCCAGAGTGGACAAACTAACACTGAAGCTTTCTTT
TRBJ2-7 . TRBV4-2 TRBD2 CASSYSTSGAYEQYF TGTGCCAGCAGCTATTCGACTAGCGGGGCCTACGAGCAGTACTTC
TRBJ1-3 . TRBV19 . CASSIQGGGNTIYF TGTGCCAGTAGTATACAGGGTGGTGGAAACACCATATATTTT
TRBJ2-3 . TRBV30 TRBD2 CAWSGTSGGVETDTQYF TGTGCCTGGAGTGGGACTAGCGGGGGGGTGGAGACAGATACGCAGTATTTT
TRBJ2-1 once TRBV5-1 . CASSLGLSAYTFSYNEQFF TGCGCCAGCAGCTTGGGTCTTAGCGCCTACACTTTCTCCTACAATGAGCAGTTCTTC